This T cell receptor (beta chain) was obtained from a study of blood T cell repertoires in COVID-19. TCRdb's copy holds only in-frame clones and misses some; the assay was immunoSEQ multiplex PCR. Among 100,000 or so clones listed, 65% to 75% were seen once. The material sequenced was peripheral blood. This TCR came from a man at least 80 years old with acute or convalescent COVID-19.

As DNA, the CDR3 is TGTGCCAGCAGCTCCGGATACGGGGGCGGGGGAGAGACCCAGTACTTC. Translated: CASSSGYGGGGETQYF. The chain links TRBV7-9 to TRBJ2-5, with D perhaps TRBD2 (7 bases). The germline gives CDR1 SEHNR, CDR2 FQNEAQ (reference sequence). CDR3 length: 16 amino acids. Trimming cost V 4 bases and J 4 bases, with 19 bases left between them. The whole variable domain, filled in from reference TRBV7-9 and TRBJ2-5, reads DTGVSQNPRHKITKRGQNVTFRCDPISEHNRLYWYRQTLGQGPEFLTYFQNEAQLEKSRLLSDRFSAERPKGSFSTLEIQRTEQGDSAMYLCASSSGYGGGGETQYFGPGTRLLVL.